The source of this T cell receptor (beta chain) is a study of cytomegalovirus exposure and HLA in healthy donors. Study in general: Out of roughly 170 million T cells, an earlier analysis found around 110 million unique TCR beta sequences in total. Genetic ancestry analysis placed about 84% of the 398 donors that were genotyped in the Caucasian-associated cluster. Study conclusions and caveats: The study listed some 160 cytomegalovirus-associated TCR beta chains.

Donors in the study were healthy people who gave bone marrow. About this clone itself: Its target is unknown.

The CDR3 runs 17 residues. Trimming stripped 3 bases from V and 4 bases from J, with 21 bases between. Germline CDR1 reads MNHEY; CDR2 reads SMNVEV (reference sequence). The PCR employed 60 Vbeta primers together with 13 Jbeta primers. Some clones are missing from TCRdb's copy, which holds only in-frame ones; the method was immunoSEQ multiplex PCR. The sample includes about 140,000 clones, about 82% of them seen just once. This sequence originates from a woman in her thirties or forties in good health and CMV-seropositive. Sample: PBMCs. The V and J genes are TRBV27 and TRBJ1-1; a weak D match, TRBD1 (5 bases). The CDR3 protein is CASSLVIMGGKGTEAFF. The CDR3 nucleotides are TGTGCCAGCAGTTTGGTAATTATGGGGGGGAAGGGCACTGAAGCTTTCTTT.